This T cell receptor (beta chain) derives from a study of CD8+ T cells in alopecia areata. In the study overall: Oral tofacitinib (5 to 10 mg twice daily) was administered to treated patients.

Extraction of RNA preceded its reverse transcription into cDNA, which served as the sequencing template. Generated by immunoSEQ multiplex PCR, the TCRdb table keeps only in-frame clones and is missing some. The data show some 120,000 clones, roughly three fifths seen once. This CDR3 spans 11 amino acids. Germline CDR1 is SGHDT and CDR2 is YYEEEE. V gave up 0 bases and J gave up 15 bases, with 10 bases separating them. With regard to this clone: What it recognizes is unknown.

Study conclusions and caveats: Alphabeta T cells residing in normal skin are also sequenced in scalp samples. Across lesional scalp, and particularly alopecia totalis/universalis, clonality surpassed that of normal scalp.

The sequence came from a human donor with alopecia areata. The sample in question was CD4+ T cells sorted from blood, obtained at week 0. The chain has TRBV5-6 and TRBJ2-1, with D unresolved. The chain's CDR3 is CASSLGVLPFF. The CDR3 DNA is TGTGCCAGCAGCTTGGGGGTATTGCCGTTCTTC.